Listed below are T cell receptor beta chains from one sample, sequenced in a study of blood T cell repertoires in COVID-19. Generated by immunoSEQ multiplex PCR, the TCRdb table keeps only in-frame clones and is missing some. This sample carries some 230,000 clones, approximately 78% of them seen once, and the ten largest clones take over 7%. Sequencing input: peripheral blood. All receptors come from a woman older than 75 with COVID-19, enrolled during active disease. Both conserved end residues are part of each CDR3. Each record gives: V gene, D gene, clone size, J gene, CDR3 protein, CDR3 DNA. The D gene is left open where the match is weak. Where a row states a size, it is once, few, many or the class of an expanded clone; other rows omit it.

V gene: TRBV30; D gene: .; clone size: .; J gene: TRBJ2-3; CDR3 protein: CAWSLASTDTQYF; CDR3 DNA: TGTGCCTGGAGTCTAGCTAGCACAGATACGCAGTATTTT
V gene: TRBV6-5; D gene: .; clone size: .; J gene: TRBJ1-1; CDR3 protein: CASTKSQGNTEAFF; CDR3 DNA: TGTGCCAGCACTAAATCTCAGGGGAACACTGAAGCTTTCTTT
V gene: TRBV10-2; D gene: .; clone size: .; J gene: TRBJ1-1; CDR3 protein: CASSGQADTEAFF; CDR3 DNA: TGCGCCAGCAGTGGACAGGCTGACACTGAAGCTTTCTTT
V gene: TRBV5-4; D gene: .; clone size: .; J gene: TRBJ1-2; CDR3 protein: CASTLPGNYGYTF; CDR3 DNA: TGTGCCAGCACCCTCCCGGGGAACTATGGCTACACCTTC
V gene: TRBV3-1/TRBV3-2; D gene: .; clone size: .; J gene: TRBJ2-5; CDR3 protein: CASSQRAVETQYF; CDR3 DNA: TGTGCCAGCAGCCAAAGAGCCGTGGAGACCCAGTACTTC
V gene: TRBV19; D gene: .; clone size: .; J gene: TRBJ2-3; CDR3 protein: CASKVGTTTPTTQYF; CDR3 DNA: TGTGCCAGTAAGGTCGGGACAACCACCCCTACTACGCAGTATTTT
V gene: TRBV5-1; D gene: .; clone size: .; J gene: TRBJ1-1; CDR3 protein: CASSSDTKAFF; CDR3 DNA: TGCGCCAGCAGTTCGGACACGAAAGCTTTCTTT
V gene: TRBV7-2; D gene: TRBD1; clone size: .; J gene: TRBJ2-7; CDR3 protein: CASSPATGGHGYEQYF; CDR3 DNA: TGTGCCAGCAGCCCCGCGACAGGGGGCCATGGTTACGAGCAGTACTTC
V gene: TRBV19; D gene: TRBD1; clone size: .; J gene: TRBJ1-5; CDR3 protein: CASQDRGNNQPQHF; CDR3 DNA: TGTGCCAGTCAGGACAGGGGGAACAATCAGCCCCAGCATTTT
V gene: TRBV4-1; D gene: .; clone size: .; J gene: TRBJ2-7; CDR3 protein: CASSRSAGQRTSEQYF; CDR3 DNA: TGCGCCAGCAGCCGGTCCGCGGGACAGAGAACCTCCGAGCAGTACTTC
V gene: TRBV28; D gene: .; clone size: .; J gene: TRBJ2-7; CDR3 protein: CASSLDFYSSYEQYF; CDR3 DNA: TGTGCCAGCAGTTTAGACTTCTATAGCTCCTACGAGCAGTACTTC
V gene: TRBV10-3; D gene: .; clone size: many; J gene: TRBJ1-5; CDR3 protein: CAISPRSDQPQHF; CDR3 DNA: TGTGCCATCAGTCCGAGGTCAGATCAGCCCCAGCATTTT
V gene: TRBV5-1; D gene: TRBD2; clone size: .; J gene: TRBJ2-3; CDR3 protein: CASSLRAVAGRAGSTDTQYF; CDR3 DNA: TGCGCCAGCAGCTTACGGGCAGTAGCCGGGAGGGCCGGAAGCACAGATACGCAGTATTTT
V gene: TRBV5-4; D gene: .; clone size: .; J gene: TRBJ1-3; CDR3 protein: CASSLGGVAGNTIYF; CDR3 DNA: TGTGCCAGCAGCCTGGGGGGCGTAGCTGGAAACACCATATATTTT
V gene: TRBV7-2; D gene: TRBD1; clone size: .; J gene: TRBJ2-5; CDR3 protein: CASSLYPGTGQETQYF; CDR3 DNA: TGTGCCAGCAGCCTATATCCCGGGACAGGGCAAGAGACCCAGTACTTC
V gene: TRBV7-3; D gene: .; clone size: .; J gene: TRBJ2-3; CDR3 protein: CASSLGGAIDTQYF; CDR3 DNA: TGTGCCAGCAGCTTAGGGGGGGCGATAGATACGCAGTATTTT